The clone carrying this T cell receptor (beta chain) showed up many times. This record comes from a study of read filtering for tumor transcriptome and immune sequencing. The junction had 17 bases not matched to a gene; V was cut back by 5 bases and J by 2 bases. Per germline, CDR1 SEHNR and CDR2 FQNEAQ (reference sequence). The CDR3 spans 19 residues. Every patient had bone marrow sampled while the disease was active. The library was built from roughly 400 ng RNA with molecular barcoded adaptors for alpha/delta and beta/gamma chains. Using its own MiXCR run on the reads, TCRdb lists one record per CDR3 protein. Of 120,000 or so distinct CDR3 sequences listed, under 15% are singletons.

The specimen was a population of CD138-negative cells sorted from bone marrow. This chain links TRBV7-9 with TRBJ2-7, with TRBD2 matching 11 bases. The source of this sequence is a donor at least 40 years old with multiple myeloma. The DNA of the CDR3 is TGTGCCAGCAGCCTACCGAACGCGGGACTAGCGGAAGAGGCCTACGAGCAGTACTTC. Translated: CASSLPNAGLAEEAYEQYF.